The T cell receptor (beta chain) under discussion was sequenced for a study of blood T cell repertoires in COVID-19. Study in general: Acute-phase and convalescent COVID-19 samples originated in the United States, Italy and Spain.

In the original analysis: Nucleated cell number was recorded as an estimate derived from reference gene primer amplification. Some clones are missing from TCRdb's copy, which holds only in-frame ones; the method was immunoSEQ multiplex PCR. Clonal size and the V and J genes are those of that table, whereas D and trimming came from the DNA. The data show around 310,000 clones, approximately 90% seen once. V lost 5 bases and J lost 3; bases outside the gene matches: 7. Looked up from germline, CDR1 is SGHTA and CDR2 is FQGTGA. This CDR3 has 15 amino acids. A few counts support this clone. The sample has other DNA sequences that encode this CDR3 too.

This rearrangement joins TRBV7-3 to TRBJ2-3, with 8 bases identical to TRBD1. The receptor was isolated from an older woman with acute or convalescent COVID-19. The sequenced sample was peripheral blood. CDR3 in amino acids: CASSRAGGSTDTQYF. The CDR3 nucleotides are TGTGCCAGCAGCAGAGCAGGGGGCTCGACAGATACGCAGTATTTT.